This TCR beta chain came from a study of T cells after yellow fever vaccination. In regard to this clonotype: The antigen remains unidentified.

Germline-derived CDR1 and CDR2 are SQVTM and ANQGSEA. Trimming took off 7 bases at V and 4 bases at J, with 16 bases between the two ends. The CDR3 spans 13 residues. Study-wide results and limits: Most clones from primary vaccination resurfaced after the booster (approximately 96% CD4, about 91% CD8). Sorted repertoires could include abundant contaminating clonotypes from bulk cells. Some clonotypes, a small share, were shared between CD4 and CD8 compartments.

A universal primer site and UMIs were added as TCR cDNA was made by 5'RACE template switching. MiXCR, applied by TCRdb to the 5' RACE reads, yields one record per CDR3 protein. The data hold under 400,000 distinct CDR3 sequences, with about an eighth observed a single time. The sequenced sample was CD4+ T cells sorted from PBMCs, obtained 15 days after the yellow fever booster vaccination. This clonotype originated in a man aged 18 to 29 who received the YFV17D yellow fever vaccine. The V and J genes are TRBV29-1 and TRBJ1-1; possibly TRBD1 for D (5 bases). This chain's CDR3 is CSGAGTRSTEAFF. The CDR3 region has the DNA TGCAGCGGAGCCGGGACTAGGAGCACTGAAGCTTTCTTT.